This TCR beta chain was obtained from a study of shared clonotypes between healthy human individuals. This clone showed up just once. Germline V gene sequence: CDR1 SGHTA, CDR2 FQGTGA. The CDR3 is 16 amino acids. J lost 3 bases, V lost 1 base, and 9 bases had no gene match. The donor cohort consisted entirely of Caucasian adults residing in Nashville, Tennessee. Some clones are missing from TCRdb's copy, which holds only in-frame ones; the method was immunoSEQ multiplex PCR. The table has roughly 2,300,000 clones, approximately 90% seen once; the top ten hold around 0.4%. Sequenced: naive CD4+ T cells from PBMCs. Subset noted: CD45RA+ positively selected. V usage is TRBV7-3 and J usage is TRBJ2-7; 7 positions agree with TRBD2. The TCR was taken from a man aged 18-30 years in good health. Some clones in this sample may be carry-over from other donors' samples. The CDR3, as DNA: TGTGCCAGCAGCTTAAGCGTTTCCGGGGGGAACTACGAGCAGTACTTC. Translated, it gives CASSLSVSGGNYEQYF.